By proportion, the clone carrying this T cell receptor beta chain is medium-sized. Its antigen remains unknown. This beta chain is an off-target read within a library intended for alpha chains, so its frequency means little. This sample was taken from a study of spatial heterogeneity in lung cancer. Study outcomes and limitations: Tumoral mutation counts were tracked by counts of expanded intratumoral alpha and beta TCRs.

Trimming took off 7 bases at V and 14 bases at J, with 20 bases between the two ends. The germline gives CDR1 MDHEN, CDR2 SYDVKM. CDR3 size: 13 residues. Time point denoted: sample taken at primary tumor resection. TCRdb independently ran MiXCR on the 5' RACE reads; one entry per CDR3 protein. The sample contains about 6,500 distinct CDR3 sequences, less than 15% of which appear only once. The sequence was collected from a male donor with early-stage non-small cell lung cancer. The rearrangement joins TRBV28 to TRBJ1-4, with D uncertain. The sample in question was lung tumor tissue, obtained at surgery. CDR3 coding DNA: TGTGCCAGCATTTCCGCGGGAGGCTTAAGGCTGTTTTTT. Amino acids: CASISAGGLRLFF.